This T cell receptor beta chain was identified during a study of monozygotic twins with cystic fibrosis (dated by TCRdb to the early 2020s). A note on the overall study: Barcoded libraries were prepared with roughly 15 PCR cycles from approximately 2.7 micrograms of fragmented DNA. To assess genetic influence on V and J gene usage, the study compared TCR beta repertoires within and across 16 monozygotic twin pairs with cystic fibrosis. Ten female and six male twin pairs, aged roughly 2.0 to 36.4 years (median about 10 years) and mostly children and adolescents, were included in the cohort. On the day blood was drawn, the twins' weight-for-height and FEVPerc (FEV1 disease centile) were ranked against those of the 800 to 1,100 cohort participants. Data for three of the twin pairs had already been reported earlier in a different context.

Following the manufacturer's instructions, TCR beta CDR3 regions were amplified by multiplex PCR with the immunoSEQ immune profiling system. An Illumina NextSeq system was used for sequencing. Concerning the study's data processing: The immunoSEQ Analyzer platform handled processing of the sequence data, and clonality was calculated by taking the square root of Simpson's index of productive rearrangements. Similarity in V and J usage was measured by Jensen-Shannon distance, and OLGA was used to compute CDR3 generation probabilities. The researchers looked up shared CDR3 sequences in the immuneACCESS database (August 2020) and in VDJdb (December 2020). As stored in TCRdb, this immuneACCESS dataset retains in-frame rearrangements with V and J assigned. A fraction of the clones does not appear; measured against another copy, unresolved V genes explain less than half of the discrepancy, and the remainder lacks a known reason. V and J calls and clone size are as listed in that table; D and trimming were resolved from the DNA. Within this sample are approximately 25,000 clones, with 80% to 95% of them counted one time only. Approximately 0.28% of the sample lies in the top ten.

The twin pairs came from the European Cystic Fibrosis Twin and Sibling Study Cohort, a cohort that recruited patients from roughly 160 CF clinics across 14 European countries. Zygosity and CFTR genotype were confirmed in-house, and zygosity was tested by multiplex PCR of nine short tandem repeat loci. Peripheral blood was sampled from each twin, and clinical parameters were recorded on the day of blood sampling. Phenol/chloroform extraction was used to isolate genomic DNA from peripheral blood cells, and the DNA was then kept in TE buffer at 4 degrees C. The germline V gene sets CDR1 to MNHEY and CDR2 to SVGAGI. V is pared back by 0 bases and J by 2 bases, with 14 bases lying between the germline termini. Spanning cysteine to phenylalanine, the CDR3 consists of 16 amino acids. The CDR3 DNA has 48 bases and is translated from base 1. Results the study describes overall, beyond this receptor: The greatest similarity to the co-twin was observed for V gene usage in 13 of 16 pairs and for J usage in 8 of 16 pairs, which suggested genetic constraints. Simpson clonality was generally low (median around 0.0094), suggesting a naive-dominated repertoire, with higher clonality in the most severely affected patients. The cohort was small, and no association was found between shared CDR3 numbers and age, concordance or disease severity. Significantly higher nucleotide-identical clonotype sharing was observed within monozygotic CF twin pairs than between unrelated CF individuals (P = 0.000026, Mann-Whitney).

A word on this clone: It has no known antigen specificity. Base quality data are lacking; no much larger clone is found one base away.

The clonotype comes from a girl aged 2 to 10 with cystic fibrosis. Sequencing was done on a sample of blood. Recombination joined TRBV6-5 with TRBJ2-7; tentative D gene TRBD1, with 6 bases matching. The CDR3 region reads CASSYSSGVTTYEQYF. The DNA is as follows: TGTGCCAGCAGTTACTCTTCAGGGGTCACGACCTACGAGCAGTACTTC.